This T cell receptor (beta chain) was sequenced in a study of T cell responses to AZD1222 COVID-19 vaccine. Method: immunoSEQ multiplex PCR; TCRdb's copy keeps in-frame clones and lacks some. The repertoire holds about 130,000 clones, about 82% seen once, with roughly 12% in the top ten. V lost 7 bases to trimming and J lost 1 base; unmatched junction nucleotides: 9. CDR3 length: 15 residues. Germline V gene lookup returns CDR1 MNHEY and CDR2 SVGAGI. Points on this clone: Its specificity is unknown.

Study conclusions and caveats: It was only 6 or 7 AZD1222 recipients who were seropositive at baseline.

The sequencing used peripheral blood, collected on day 0 of AZD1222 vaccination. This receptor was taken from an adult in good health. This rearrangement joins TRBV6-5 to TRBJ1-1; 7 bases map to TRBD1. CDR3 amino acids: CASTEQGRRNTEAFF. The CDR3 DNA reads TGTGCCAGCACCGAACAGGGGCGAAGGAACACTGAAGCTTTCTTT.